Listed here is a single TCR beta chain. This specimen comes from a study of blood T cell repertoires in COVID-19. Only in-frame clones appear in the TCRdb table, and some are missing; sequencing was by immunoSEQ multiplex PCR. Among 650,000 to 800,000 clones listed, more than 80% were seen once. Germline V CDR1 and CDR2: GTSNPN, SVGIG (reference sequence). The V end lost 1 base, the J end lost 7 bases, and 16 bases lay between the germline ends. The CDR3 is 14 amino acids. The sequenced material came from peripheral blood. The TCR was taken from a woman between 18 and 29 years old with acute or convalescent COVID-19. The chain employs TRBV30 and TRBJ2-5, with D unresolved. CDR3 nucleotides: TGTGCCTGGAGTGGTGGCCCCTCCTCGGGGACCCAGTACTTC. Its protein product is CAWSGGPSSGTQYF.